One sample yielded the 32 T cell receptor beta chains listed below, sequenced in a study of OX40 agonist ivuxolimab in advanced cancers. Library preparation used the immunoSEQ multiplex PCR assay. TCRdb holds this immuneACCESS table with in-frame rearrangements only. Some clones are missing; in checked studies, unresolved V genes explain under half, and the rest has no known cause. The sample table lists about 61,000 clones, 70% to 90% of them with a count of one. Under 20% of the sample is in the top ten clones. Sequencing was performed on CD4+ or CD8+ T cells sorted from blood, taken in a trial of the OX40 agonist ivuxolimab. The receptor source for this set is an adult with an advanced solid tumor such as melanoma, head and neck, liver or kidney cancer.

In regard to this clone: With only one base between it and a far larger clone, this is likely a read error. The same CDR3 is also encoded by other DNA sequences in this sample. This chain links TRBV4-2 with TRBJ2-7; maybe TRBD1 (6 bases). V lost 5 bases and J lost 5, with 10 bases in between. Per germline, CDR1 LGHNA and CDR2 YNFKEQ. CDR3 length: 12 amino acids. CDR3 in amino acids: CASSLRGNEQYF. In DNA, the CDR3 is TGTGCCAGCAGCTTAAGGGGGAACGAGCAGTACTTC.

The V gene is TRBV4-2, the J gene TRBJ2-7; no firm D call. The CDR3 consists of 12 residues. The germline gives CDR1 LGHNA, CDR2 YNFKEQ. Trimming took off 0 bases at V and 5 bases at J, with 5 bases between the two ends. The CDR3 DNA reads as TGTGCCAGCAGCCAAGATATGCACGAGCAGTACTTC. It is translated as CASSQDMHEQYF.

The V gene is TRBV27, the J gene TRBJ1-4; tentatively, D is TRBD1 (5 bases). The CDR3 is 15 amino acids. V lost 5 bases to trimming and J lost 8 bases, with 18 bases between them. Germline V gene sequence: CDR1 MNHEY, CDR2 SMNVEV (reference sequence). The CDR3 sequence is CASSTRDARWEKLFF. As DNA, the CDR3 is TGTGCCAGCAGTACCCGGGACGCTAGATGGGAAAAACTGTTTTTT. The entire variable domain, with the rest obtained from reference TRBV27 and TRBJ1-4, is as follows: EAQVTQNPRYLITVTGKKLTVTCSQNMNHEYMSWYRQDPGLGLRQIYYSMNVEVTDKGDVPEGYKVSRKEKRNFPLILESPSPNQTSLYFCASSTRDARWEKLFFGSGTQLSVL.

The J gene is TRBJ2-1, the V gene TRBV7-9, with 8 bases aligning to TRBD2. With V trimmed by 4 bases and J by 7 bases, 12 bases remained unmatched. This CDR3 has 16 residues. Looked up from germline, CDR1 is SEHNR and CDR2 is FQNEAQ (reference sequence). The CDR3 DNA follows: TGTGCCAGCAGCTCCCCAGACCAGCGGGAGCTGAATGAGCAGTTCTTC. This gives the protein CASSSPDQRELNEQFF. The whole variable domain, filled in from reference TRBV7-9 and TRBJ2-1, reads DTGVSQNPRHKITKRGQNVTFRCDPISEHNRLYWYRQTLGQGPEFLTYFQNEAQLEKSRLLSDRFSAERPKGSFSTLEIQRTEQGDSAMYLCASSSPDQRELNEQFFGPGTRLTVL.

CDR3 amino acids: CASRDPGWTNEKLFF. The CDR3 coding sequence is TGTGCCAGTAGAGACCCAGGGTGGACTAATGAAAAACTGTTTTTT. The chain combines TRBV19 with TRBJ1-4; tentative D call: TRBD1 (5 bases). The length of the CDR3 is 15 residues. Trimming cost V 6 bases and J 2 bases, with 13 bases left between them. The germline V gene has CDR1 LNHDA and CDR2 SQIVND (reference sequence).

The chain employs TRBV27 and TRBJ2-7; TRBD2 aligns across 8 bases. Germline lookup yields CDR1 MNHEY and CDR2 SMNVEV (reference sequence). V trimming: 2 bases; J trimming: 0 bases; junction bases outside the gene matches: 3. The CDR3 loop spans 15 amino acids. The CDR3 here is CASSLRGGSSYEQYF. DNA for the CDR3: TGTGCCAGCAGTTTACGCGGGGGGAGCTCCTACGAGCAGTACTTC.

This rearrangement joins TRBV27 to TRBJ2-7; D possibly corresponds to TRBD2 (6 bases). Germline values: CDR1 MNHEY, CDR2 SMNVEV (reference sequence). Between the trimmed V and J ends, which lost 2 bases and 3 bases, there was a span of 11 bases. This CDR3 has 14 amino acids. Written as DNA, the CDR3 is TGTGCCAGCAGTTTACTCGGGGGACTCTACGAGCAGTACTTC. Translating it yields CASSLLGGLYEQYF.

V gene TRBV28 combines with J gene TRBJ1-5; a possible D gene is TRBD1 (6 bases). The V end lost 7 bases, the J end lost 8 bases, and 9 bases lay between the germline ends. The length of the CDR3 is 11 residues. Germline values: CDR1 MDHEN, CDR2 SYDVKM. The DNA for the CDR3 is TGTGCCAGCAATTCAGGGGAGCCCCAGCATTTT. Translation gives CASNSGEPQHF.

The table lists this clone with a count of one. The chain has TRBV27 and TRBJ2-5, with 8 bases aligning to TRBD1. Germline V gives CDR1 MNHEY, CDR2 SMNVEV (reference sequence). V lost 0 bases to trimming and J lost 5 bases; unmatched junction nucleotides: 5. The CDR3 runs 15 residues. DNA of the CDR3: TGTGCCAGCAGTTTATCGGTCAGGGGGCTGGAGACCCAGTACTTC. It translates to CASSLSVRGLETQYF.

This sequence joins TRBV11-2 and TRBJ1-2; TRBD1 matches at 9 bases. Trimming removed 3 bases from V and 2 bases from J; junction bases left unmatched: 4. From germline, CDR1 is SGHAT and CDR2 FQNNGV. The CDR3 has 15 residues. The CDR3 DNA reads TGTGCCAGCAGCTTTTGGGACAGGGAGAACTATGGCTACACCTTC. It codes for CASSFWDRENYGYTF.

The chain carries TRBV4-3 and TRBJ1-5; TRBD1 is a possible D gene (6 bases). The length of the CDR3 is 15 residues. The germline V and J ends were trimmed by 0 bases and 7 bases, with 13 bases remaining between them. Germline-derived CDR1 and CDR2 are LGHNA and YSLEER. CDR3 sequence: CASSQDRGTGQPQHF. The CDR3 region has the DNA TGCGCCAGCAGCCAAGATCGGGGTACAGGGCAGCCCCAGCATTTT.

The chain couples TRBV19 to TRBJ2-1, with unresolved D. V was trimmed by 3 bases and J by 7 bases, leaving 13 bases between them. CDR1 is LNHDA, CDR2 SQIVND, per germline (reference sequence). CDR3 length equals 14 residues. The CDR3 sequence: CASSIEQLRNEQFF. The CDR3, as DNA: TGTGCCAGTAGTATTGAGCAGCTCAGGAATGAGCAGTTCTTC.

The chain has TRBV5-3 and TRBJ2-7; D is perhaps TRBD2 (6 bases). TRBV5-3 is an open reading frame whose function is uncertain. The germline V and J ends were trimmed by 0 bases and 3 bases, with 16 bases remaining between them. The CDR3 has 16 amino acids. The CDR3 DNA reads TGTGCCAGAAGCTTGGATCGCGGGATAAACTACTACGAGCAGTACTTC. Amino acid sequence: CARSLDRGINYYEQYF.

The chain links TRBV9 to TRBJ2-3; TRBD2 agrees at 10 bases. The length of the CDR3 is 17 residues. CDR1 SGDLS and CDR2 YYNGEE come from the germline V gene. Germline trimming cut 4 bases from V and 2 bases from J; bases unmatched to any gene: 10. CDR3 sequence (DNA): TGTGCCAGCAGCACTCGCCCCGGGACTAGCGCCACAGATACGCAGTATTTT. This sequence encodes CASSTRPGTSATDTQYF.

In this sample, this clone turned up once. The V call is TRBV27, the J call TRBJ2-2; 10 bases fit TRBD2. Trimming at V came to 7 bases and at J to 6 bases, leaving 5 bases not matched to a gene. The CDR3 is 14 residues long. CDR1 is MNHEY and CDR2 is SMNVEV in the germline V gene (reference sequence). DNA for the CDR3: TGTGCCAGCAATCCTAGCGGGAGCGCCGGGGAGCTGTTTTTT. Its protein is CASNPSGSAGELFF.

CDR3 in amino acids: CASSQAALAGGPHEQFF. The DNA of the CDR3 is TGCGCCAGCAGCCAAGCCGCGCTAGCGGGAGGCCCCCATGAGCAGTTCTTC. The chain employs TRBV4-3 and TRBJ2-1, with 11 bases identical to TRBD2. CDR3 length: 17 residues. Germline loops: CDR1 LGHNA, CDR2 YSLEER. V lost 1 base, J lost 8 bases, and 10 bases stayed unmatched.

The V and J genes are TRBV6-6 and TRBJ2-7, with 8 bases matching TRBD2. The J segment lost 6 bases and the V segment lost 2 bases, leaving 6 bases of the junction unmatched. The CDR3 length is 14 residues. CDR1 MNHNY and CDR2 SVGAGI come from the germline V gene (reference sequence). CDR3 sequence (DNA): TGTGCCAGCAGTTACGATAGCGGGGTAGGCGAGCAGTACTTC. Protein sequence: CASSYDSGVGEQYF.

The V and J genes are TRBV9 and TRBJ2-1; 10 bases agree with TRBD2. The germline gives CDR1 SGDLS, CDR2 YYNGEE. The V and J ends lost 3 bases and 8 bases, in that order; junction bases with no gene match: 5. CDR3 length equals 14 residues. The CDR3 coding sequence is TGTGCCAGCAGCGGAACTAGCGGGAACGATGAGCAGTTCTTC. Its protein product is CASSGTSGNDEQFF.

The chain employs TRBV27 and TRBJ2-1; 7 bases are a match to TRBD1. The CDR3 extends over 13 amino acids. CDR1 is MNHEY, CDR2 SMNVEV, per germline (reference sequence). J was trimmed by 3 bases and V by 5 bases; bases with no gene match: 1. For the CDR3, the DNA is TGTGCCAGCAGTCGGGACAGCTACAATGAGCAGTTCTTC. It encodes CASSRDSYNEQFF.

This chain links TRBV4-3 with TRBJ2-7; D is unresolved. Germline CDR1 reads LGHNA; CDR2 reads YSLEER. The length of the CDR3 is 14 residues. V lost 0 bases and J lost 2, with 8 bases in between. The CDR3 DNA reads as TGCGCCAGCAGCCAAGAAAGACTGACCTACGAGCAGTACTTC. It specifies CASSQERLTYEQYF.

This clone has just a few counts. The chain links TRBV27 to TRBJ2-1; no clear D. Trimming stripped 6 bases from V and 1 base from J, with 4 bases between. Germline values: CDR1 MNHEY, CDR2 SMNVEV (reference sequence). The CDR3 runs to 12 residues. CDR3 residues: CASRGSYNEQFF. The CDR3 nucleotides are TGTGCCAGCAGGGGTTCCTACAATGAGCAGTTCTTC.

This clone appeared once. This chain joins TRBV9 and TRBJ2-7; D not resolved. This CDR3 is 13 amino acids long. CDR1 is SGDLS, CDR2 YYNGEE, per germline. The ends were cut back, 0 bases at V and 3 bases at J, with 7 bases in the middle. The CDR3 region is CASSVGDGYEQYF. The CDR3 coding sequence is TGTGCCAGCAGCGTAGGCGACGGCTACGAGCAGTACTTC.

The chain employs TRBV28 and TRBJ2-7, with D perhaps matching TRBD2 (6 bases). Deletions cut 6 bases from V and 5 bases from J, with 23 bases between. The CDR3 loop spans 16 amino acids. The germline CDR1 and CDR2 sequences are MDHEN and SYDVKM. CDR3 sequence (DNA): TGTGCCAGCAGCCCATCCCCCGGTCGGGACTCGGACGAGCAGTACTTC. Amino acid sequence: CASSPSPGRDSDEQYF.

The chain uses TRBV9 and TRBJ1-3; perhaps TRBD1 as D (5 bases). V was pared by 2 bases and J by 0 bases, with 9 bases between. CDR3 length: 15 residues. Germline CDR1 SGDLS, CDR2 YYNGEE. As DNA, the CDR3 is TGTGCCAGCAGCGTCGACAGCTACTCTGGAAACACCATATATTTT. Protein sequence: CASSVDSYSGNTIYF.

The gene calls are TRBV19 and TRBJ2-1, with 9 bases aligning to TRBD2. V lost 7 bases, J lost 0 bases, and 4 bases stayed unmatched. CDR1 LNHDA and CDR2 SQIVND come from the germline V gene (reference sequence). This CDR3 is built from 15 residues. The CDR3 region has the DNA TGTGCCAGTACCCATAGCGGGAGCTCCTACAATGAGCAGTTCTTC. It codes for CASTHSGSSYNEQFF.

The rearrangement links TRBV27 to TRBJ2-4; unclear D gene. CDR1 and CDR2 from the germline V gene are MNHEY and SMNVEV (reference sequence). This CDR3 is built from 13 residues. V was trimmed by 6 bases and J by 0 bases, leaving 6 bases between them. The CDR3 here is CASSHLAKNIQYF. The CDR3 bases are TGTGCCAGCAGCCACCTAGCCAAAAACATTCAGTACTTC.

A few counts support this clone. The gene calls are TRBV5-6 and TRBJ1-2; perhaps TRBD1 as D (5 bases). Trimming left V 7 bases short and J 4 bases short, with 14 bases between. The CDR3 has 13 amino acids. Germline values: CDR1 SGHDT, CDR2 YYEEEE. CDR3: CASGSQEAYGYTF. The CDR3 DNA sequence: TGTGCCAGCGGATCACAGGAGGCCTATGGCTACACCTTC.

The V and J genes are TRBV4-1 and TRBJ2-3, with 8 bases fitting TRBD2. J lost 5 bases, V lost 0 bases, and 4 bases had no gene match. Looked up from germline, CDR1 is MGHRA and CDR2 is YSYEKL. This CDR3 contains 15 residues. The CDR3 loop reads CASSQEPAGVDTQYF. The DNA of the CDR3 is TGCGCCAGCAGCCAAGAACCAGCGGGAGTAGATACGCAGTATTTT.

The V and J genes are TRBV9 and TRBJ2-3; D gene unclear. The CDR3 has 17 residues. V was cut by 0 bases and J by 0 bases, with 14 bases left in between. Germline V CDR1 and CDR2: SGDLS, YYNGEE. Here the CDR3 DNA reads TGTGCCAGCAGCGTAGGGATCCAGCGCATGAGCACAGATACGCAGTATTTT. Translated: CASSVGIQRMSTDTQYF.

The count of this clone is one. This chain uses TRBV2 with TRBJ2-1, with TRBD2 matching 14 bases. Germline CDR1 and CDR2: SNHLY and FYNNEI. The CDR3 has 14 residues. Trimming removed 8 bases from V and 4 bases from J; junction bases left unmatched: 1. The CDR3 loop is CASGTSGSYNEQFF. The CDR3 coding sequence is TGTGCCAGCGGGACTAGCGGGAGTTACAATGAGCAGTTCTTC.

The J gene is TRBJ2-3, the V gene TRBV7-6; 9 nucleotides agree with TRBD2. V lost 5 bases and J lost 2; bases outside the gene matches: 8. This CDR3 is 16 amino acids long. CDR1 is SGHVS, CDR2 FNYEAQ, per germline. This CDR3 reads CASSPGTSSYTDTQYF. The CDR3 coding sequence is TGTGCCAGCAGCCCGGGGACTAGCTCCTACACAGATACGCAGTATTTT.

This chain links TRBV6-5 with TRBJ2-5; D might be TRBD2 (5 bases). V was trimmed by 0 bases and J by 3 bases, leaving 8 bases between them. Looked up from germline, CDR1 is MNHEY and CDR2 is SVGAGI. This CDR3 has 14 amino acids. CDR3 sequence reads: CASSYSKREETQYF. The CDR3 DNA is TGTGCCAGCAGTTACTCGAAGAGGGAAGAGACCCAGTACTTC.